Below, one TCR beta chain is given with its context. This sample was taken from a study of control samples from healthy donors and cancer patients. Germline loops: CDR1 MDHEN, CDR2 SYDVKM. The CDR3 is 13 residues long. V lost 11 bases, J lost 7 bases, and 10 bases stayed unmatched. Generated by immunoSEQ multiplex PCR, the TCRdb table keeps only in-frame clones and is missing some. Of some 120,000 clones in the sample, over 75% were seen once. This clonotype originated in a man between 60 and 70 years old in good health. The sequencing sample was made of blood. The chain is built from TRBV28 and TRBJ1-2, with 10 nucleotides matching TRBD1. CDR3 residues: CAGRGQGRAGYTF. CDR3 sequence (DNA): TGTGCCGGCCGGGGACAGGGGCGAGCTGGCTACACCTTC.